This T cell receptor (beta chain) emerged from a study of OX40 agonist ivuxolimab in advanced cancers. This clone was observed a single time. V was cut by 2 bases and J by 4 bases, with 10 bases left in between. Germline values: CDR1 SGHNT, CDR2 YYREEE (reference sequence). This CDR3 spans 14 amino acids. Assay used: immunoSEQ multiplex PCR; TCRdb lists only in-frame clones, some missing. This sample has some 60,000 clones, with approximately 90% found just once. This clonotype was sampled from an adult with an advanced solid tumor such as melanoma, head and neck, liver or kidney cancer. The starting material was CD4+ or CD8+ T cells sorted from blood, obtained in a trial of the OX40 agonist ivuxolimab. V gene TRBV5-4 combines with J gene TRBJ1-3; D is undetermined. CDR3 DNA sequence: TGTGCCAGCAGCTTAGAAAGGACGGGAAACACCATATATTTT. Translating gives CASSLERTGNTIYF.